This T cell receptor beta chain appears in the sequencing data of a study of blood T cells in healthy people across ages. The second PCR ran about 6 to 12 cycles with a sample-barcoded 5' primer and J-beta primers. Each CDR3 protein is one row after TCRdb ran MiXCR on the 5' RACE reads. Of more than 750,000 distinct CDR3 sequences in the sample, 25% to 30% are singletons; the top ten hold about 10%. Germline V gene sequence: CDR1 LNHDA, CDR2 SQIVND (reference sequence). This CDR3 comprises 16 residues. Trimming removed 3 bases from V and 4 bases from J, with 16 bases in between. Sample donors were healthy Caucasian individuals that came from Russia, aged roughly 6 to 90. These data were also filed under a second study, of T cells of mothers and their children. From that paper: Related and unrelated pairs show similar shaping of TCR recombination output by thymic selection.

The receptor comes from a woman aged 35 to 49 in good health. This sequence joins TRBV19 and TRBJ1-5; D possibly corresponds to TRBD1 (5 bases). The sequenced sample was blood. CDR3 region: CASSIGMGRINQPQHF. DNA for the CDR3: TGTGCCAGTAGTATCGGCATGGGACGGATTAATCAGCCCCAGCATTTT.